This T cell receptor (beta chain) was profiled in a study of early T cells in non-severe SARS-CoV-2 infection. Study context: The chains were unpaired, and the sequenced material was bulk RNA from unsorted whole blood. Study-level results: Matching results from VDJdb favored anti-spike CD8 responses, leaving private and CD4 specificities undetected.

This clonotype was picked up a small number of times. Antigen: not known. Germline trimming cut 8 bases from V and 6 bases from J; bases unmatched to any gene: 10. The CDR3 contains 14 residues. The V gene's germline CDR1 is SGHTA and CDR2 FQGNSA. The library protocol tagged individual cDNA molecules with unique molecular identifiers. MiXCR, applied by TCRdb to the 5' RACE reads, yields one record per CDR3 protein. This table has tens of thousands of distinct CDR3 sequences, about 14% appearing once. This chain links TRBV7-2 with TRBJ2-3; 8 nucleotides align to TRBD2. Material for sequencing was whole blood. The sequence derives from an adult who was a healthcare worker with PCR-confirmed SARS-CoV-2 infection or an uninfected control (not recorded which). The CDR3 DNA reads TGTGCCAGCGGACCGGGACTAGGACAGGATACGCAGTATTTT. Its translation is CASGPGLGQDTQYF. The full variable domain, completed using reference TRBV7-2 and TRBJ2-3, is GAGVSQSPSNKVTEKGKDVELRCDPISGHTALYWYRQSLGQGLEFLIYFQGNSAPDKSGLPSDRFSAERTGGSVSTLTIQRTQQEDSAVYLCASGPGLGQDTQYFGPGTRLTVL.